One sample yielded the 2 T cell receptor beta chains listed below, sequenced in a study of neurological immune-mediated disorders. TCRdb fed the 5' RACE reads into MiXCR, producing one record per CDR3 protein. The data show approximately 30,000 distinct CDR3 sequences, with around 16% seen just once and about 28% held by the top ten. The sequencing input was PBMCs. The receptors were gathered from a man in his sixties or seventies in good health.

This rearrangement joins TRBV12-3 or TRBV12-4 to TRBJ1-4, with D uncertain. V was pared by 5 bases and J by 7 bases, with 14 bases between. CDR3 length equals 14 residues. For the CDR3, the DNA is TGTGCCAGCAGTCCACCGGGTGGAGGTGAAAAACTGTTTTTT. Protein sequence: CASSPPGGGEKLFF.

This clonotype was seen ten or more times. CDR3: CASAGTGDYSNQPQHF. The CDR3 region has the DNA TGTGCCAGCGCCGGGACAGGGGATTATAGCAATCAGCCCCAGCATTTT. The chain couples TRBV6-2 or TRBV6-3 to TRBJ1-5; 10 positions match TRBD1. Germline V CDR1 and CDR2: MNHEY, SVGEGT. J was trimmed by 0 bases and V by 8 bases; bases with no gene match: 7. The CDR3 runs to 16 residues.